This T cell receptor (beta chain) was captured by sequencing in a study of shared clonotypes between healthy human individuals. Study details: There were three CD4 naive, three CD4 memory, two CD8 naive and one CD8 memory plates per donor. Broader study findings: Non-shared clonotypes had lower generation probabilities than those shared by all four donors.

A word on this clone: Its specificity is unknown.

Deletions cut 4 bases from V and 2 bases from J, with 3 bases between. The CDR3 consists of 11 residues. Looked up from germline, CDR1 is MDHEN and CDR2 is SYDVKM. Sorted subsets were amplified in replicate PCRs using 150 to 250 ng DNA, some 31,000 T cell genomes. Sequenced by immunoSEQ multiplex PCR; TCRdb stores in-frame clones only, minus some. The sample records 2 million to 2.5 million clones, 90% to 95% being singletons. Sequencing input: naive CD4+ T cells from PBMCs. Subset of the sample: CD45RA+ positively selected. This chain uses TRBV28 with TRBJ2-7, with D hard to call. The TCR originated in a man aged 18 to 29 in good health. Some clones in this sample may be carry-over from other donors' samples. The CDR3 nucleotides read TGTGCCAGCAGTTATCCCTACGAGCAGTACTTC. This encodes CASSYPYEQYF.